A selection of T cell receptor beta chains follows, all from one sample in a study of siplizumab effects on memory and regulatory T cells. The data were produced by immunoSEQ multiplex PCR, yet TCRdb's version contains in-frame clones alone and is incomplete. The data hold about 100,000 clones, with around 94% observed a single time. The sample comprised Tregs sorted from blood. Source of these receptors: a human donor in good health. The CDR3 runs from the conserved cysteine through the conserved F or W. D genes are given only for firm matches. Clone sizes are given selectively: once, few, many, or a class where the clone is expanded.

>TRBV5-1|-|TRBJ2-7|-
CASSLSPGVEAPYEQYF
TGCGCCAGCAGCTTGTCCCCAGGGGTGGAAGCACCATACGAGCAGTACTTC
>TRBV6-6|-|TRBJ2-2|-
CASMVTGELFF
TGTGCCAGCATGGTCACCGGGGAGCTGTTTTTT
>TRBV27|-|TRBJ2-3|TRBD1
CASSQRTGVTDTQYF
TGTGCCAGCAGCCAACGGACAGGGGTCACAGATACGCAGTATTTT
>TRBV23-1|-|TRBJ2-4|TRBD1
CASSQSWRQGTRLAKNIQYF
TGCGCCAGCAGTCAATCGTGGAGACAGGGGACGAGACTAGCCAAAAACATTCAGTACTTC
>TRBV27|once|TRBJ1-2|TRBD1
CASSLSTGSLNYGYTF
TGTGCCAGCAGTTTATCGACAGGGAGTCTTAACTATGGCTACACCTTC
>TRBV5-4|-|TRBJ2-1|-
CASSLARLHQVF
TGTGCCAGCAGCCTGGCCCGGCTCCATCAGGTCTTC
>TRBV6-1|-|TRBJ2-7|-
CASSEHGRWSTYEQYF
TGTGCCAGCAGTGAACACGGCAGGTGGTCGACCTACGAGCAGTACTTC
>TRBV5-1|-|TRBJ2-7|-
CASHPLPLGFSYEQYF
TGCGCCAGCCATCCTCTGCCCCTGGGGTTCTCCTACGAGCAGTACTTC
>TRBV7-3|-|TRBJ2-1|-
CASSPDIYGQKQFF
TGTGCCAGCAGCCCCGATATCTACGGGCAGAAGCAGTTCTTC
>TRBV5-1|few|TRBJ2-5|-
CASSGLALGETQYF
TGCGCCAGCAGTGGTTTGGCTCTGGGTGAGACCCAGTACTTC
>TRBV6-6|-|TRBJ1-2|-
CASSFSRGEYGYTF
TGTGCCAGCAGTTTCAGTCGCGGGGAATATGGCTACACCTTC
>TRBV6-1|-|TRBJ1-1|-
CASSQQGNSEAFF
TGTGCCAGCAGTCAACAGGGAAATTCTGAAGCTTTCTTT
>TRBV11-3|-|TRBJ1-1|-
CASSFSWNTEAFF
TGTGCCAGCAGCTTTAGCTGGAACACTGAAGCTTTCTTT
>TRBV11-2|-|TRBJ2-7|-
CASSSQGNVYEQYF
TGTGCCAGCAGCTCTCAGGGGAATGTCTACGAGCAGTACTTC
>TRBV7-8|-|TRBJ2-5|TRBD2
CASSLGALAGMGETQYF
TGTGCCAGCAGCTTAGGGGCCCTAGCGGGTATGGGGGAGACCCAGTACTTC
>TRBV6-6|-|TRBJ2-7|-
CASRLGRYDRQYF
TGTGCCAGCCGACTCGGACGGTACGACCGGCAGTACTTC
>TRBV6-1|-|TRBJ1-2|TRBD1
CASRNIDRAHYGYTF
TGTGCCAGCAGAAACATTGACAGGGCGCACTATGGCTACACCTTC